Following are 21 T cell receptor beta chains from one sample sequenced in a study of T cell responses to AZD1222 COVID-19 vaccine. Assay used: immunoSEQ multiplex PCR; TCRdb lists only in-frame clones, some missing. The sample yields roughly 80,000 clones, approximately 85% seen once. This sample comprised peripheral blood, obtained on day 0 of MenACWY control vaccination. The receptors come from an adult in good health.

CDR3 DNA: TGTGCCAGCAGCCAGAGCTTCGAGCAGTACTTC. Its translation: CASSQSFEQYF. V is TRBV6-6 and J is TRBJ2-7; D is unclear. The CDR3 totals 11 residues. Germline CDR1 reads MNHNY; CDR2 reads SVGAGI (reference sequence). The V end was cut by 6 bases, the J end by 6 bases, with 9 bases between.

J is TRBJ2-7 and V is TRBV18; D perhaps matches TRBD1 (6 bases). In germline, CDR1 is KGHSH, CDR2 LQKENI. The CDR3 runs 14 residues. V was shortened by 3 bases and J by 5 bases, with 14 bases between the two germline ends. This CDR3 is CASSPGQKGNEQYF. The CDR3 region has the DNA TGTGCCAGCTCACCCGGACAGAAGGGAAACGAGCAGTACTTC.

This clone was picked up one time. The V call is TRBV4-1, the J call TRBJ1-1; 7 bases match TRBD1. CDR1 is MGHRA, CDR2 YSYEKL, per germline. The CDR3 consists of 15 residues. V shed 2 bases and J 1 base; nucleotides not matched to a gene: 4. CDR3 region: CASSQHDRANTEAFF. For the CDR3, the DNA is TGCGCCAGCAGCCAACATGACAGGGCGAACACTGAAGCTTTCTTT.

This clone has a handful of counts. This chain uses TRBV20-1 with TRBJ1-1; 10 bases fit TRBD1. V lost 6 bases, J lost 9 bases, and 4 bases stayed unmatched. The CDR3 is made up of 11 amino acids. Germline V gene lookup returns CDR1 DFQATT and CDR2 SNEGSKA (reference sequence). The CDR3 coding sequence is TGCAGTGCGGCGGGACAGGGGCAAGCTTTCTTT. Translated, it gives CSAAGQGQAFF.

This chain connects TRBV24-1 to TRBJ2-2; D not certain. In germline, CDR1 is KGHDR, CDR2 SFDVKD. CDR3 size: 14 residues. The V end lost 7 bases, the J end lost 0 bases, and 8 bases lay between the germline ends. The CDR3 DNA follows: TGTGCCACCAGGGCTGCGACGAACACCGGGGAGCTGTTTTTT. Encoded protein: CATRAATNTGELFF.

The chain is built from TRBV19 and TRBJ1-2, with D possibly matching TRBD1 (6 bases). V lost 6 bases to trimming and J lost 2 bases, with 13 bases between them. CDR1 and CDR2 (germline): LNHDA, SQIVND (reference sequence). The CDR3 extends over 14 amino acids. CDR3 region: CASRFTGWNYGYTF. In DNA form, the CDR3 reads TGTGCCAGTAGGTTCACAGGGTGGAACTATGGCTACACCTTC. Complete variable domain (other parts from reference TRBV19 and TRBJ1-2): DGGITQSPKYLFRKEGQNVTLSCEQNLNHDAMYWYRQDPGQGLRLIYYSQIVNDFQKGDIAEGYSVSREKKESFPLTVTSAQKNPTAFYLCASRFTGWNYGYTFGSGTRLTVV.

The chain links TRBV29-1 to TRBJ1-6; 7 nucleotides line up with TRBD1. The CDR3 runs to 14 residues. Unmatched junction bases numbered 5, after V lost 5 bases and J lost 4 bases. Germline V gene sequence: CDR1 SQVTM, CDR2 ANQGSEA. The DNA of the CDR3 is TGCAGCGTTATAAAGGGACAGTATAATTCACCCCTCCACTTT. Translation: CSVIKGQYNSPLHF.

J is TRBJ1-5 and V is TRBV15; TRBD1 agrees at 7 bases. The CDR3 is made up of 15 amino acids. V was pared by 3 bases and J by 0 bases, with 2 bases of the junction left unmatched. Germline CDR1 and CDR2: LNHNV and YYDKDF (reference sequence). CDR3 protein: CATSRDRFSNQPQHF. The CDR3 nucleotides are TGTGCCACCAGCAGGGACAGGTTTAGCAATCAGCCCCAGCATTTT.

The chain employs TRBV6-6 and TRBJ2-1; perhaps TRBD2 as D (6 bases). V lost 2 bases and J 8 bases, leaving 10 bases between the germline ends. The CDR3 sequence is 13 residues long. Germline V CDR1 and CDR2: MNHNY, SVGAGI (reference sequence). The CDR3 sequence: CASSYQTRDEQFF. The CDR3 DNA reads TGTGCCAGCAGTTACCAGACTAGGGATGAGCAGTTCTTC.

The chain links TRBV27 to TRBJ2-5; 8 positions agree with TRBD1. Germline V gene sequence: CDR1 MNHEY, CDR2 SMNVEV (reference sequence). The CDR3 runs 14 residues. V trimming: 5 bases; J trimming: 5 bases; junction bases outside the gene matches: 7. The CDR3: CASSVDRGLETQYF. The CDR3 region has the DNA TGTGCCAGCAGTGTAGACAGGGGCCTCGAGACCCAGTACTTC.

The chain joins TRBV7-2 to TRBJ2-7; no firm D call. Germline V gene sequence: CDR1 SGHTA, CDR2 FQGNSA. V was shortened by 1 base and J by 0 bases, with 10 bases between the two germline ends. This CDR3 comprises 15 residues. The CDR3 DNA follows: TGTGCCAGCAGCTTAGGTTGGGCTACCTCCTACGAGCAGTACTTC. Amino acid sequence: CASSLGWATSYEQYF.

This clone was detected a few times. This sequence joins TRBV19 and TRBJ1-4, with D unclear. Between the trimmed V and J ends, which lost 3 bases and 8 bases, there was a span of 10 bases. CDR1 LNHDA and CDR2 SQIVND come from the germline V gene (reference sequence). The length of the CDR3 is 13 residues. The CDR3 DNA reads as TGTGCCAGTAGTATGCGGGTTAGGGAAAAACTGTTTTTT. Protein: CASSMRVREKLFF.

DNA for the CDR3: TGCAGCGTTGAACGGGGAGTTCGTAACACTGAAGCTTTCTTT. It is translated as CSVERGVRNTEAFF. The V and J genes are TRBV29-1 and TRBJ1-1; the D is unclear. Trimming took off 2 bases at V and 2 bases at J, with 12 bases between the two ends. CDR3 length: 14 residues. Germline CDR1 reads SQVTM; CDR2 reads ANQGSEA. Drawing the rest from reference TRBV29-1 and TRBJ1-1, the complete variable domain is SAVISQKPSRDICQRGTSLTIQCQVDSQVTMMFWYRQQPGQSLTLIATANQGSEATYESGFVIDKFPISRPNLTFSTLTVSNMSPEDSSIYLCSVERGVRNTEAFFGQGTRLTVV.

V gene TRBV27 combines with J gene TRBJ2-7, with D possibly being TRBD1 (6 bases). The germline CDR1 and CDR2 sequences are MNHEY and SMNVEV (reference sequence). This CDR3 has 16 amino acids. Trimming removed 8 bases from V and 0 bases from J, with 20 bases in between. The CDR3 bases are TGTGCCAGCCATCCGCTCGTGGGGGCTAGCTCCTACGAGCAGTACTTC. Amino acid sequence: CASHPLVGASSYEQYF.

The chain is built from TRBV3-1 (or the pseudogene TRBV3-2) and TRBJ2-3, with TRBD2 matching 13 bases. The germline V gene encodes CDR1 LGHDT and CDR2 YNNKEL (reference sequence). Germline trimming cut 4 bases from V and 3 bases from J; bases unmatched to any gene: 4. The CDR3 covers 16 residues. The CDR3 DNA sequence: TGTGCCAGCAGCCCACTAGCGGGGGGGCGGACAGATACGCAGTATTTT. It specifies CASSPLAGGRTDTQYF.

V and J are TRBV7-9 and TRBJ1-5, with 8 nucleotides matching TRBD1. This CDR3 has 14 amino acids. V lost 5 bases, J lost 5 bases, and 5 bases stayed unmatched. Looked up from germline, CDR1 is SEHNR and CDR2 is FQNEAQ (reference sequence). CDR3 sequence (DNA): TGTGCCAGCAGCACACAGGGGGGAGATCAGCCCCAGCATTTT. The encoded protein is CASSTQGGDQPQHF.

This clone was recorded once. The rearrangement joins TRBV7-2 to TRBJ1-3; a possible D gene is TRBD1 (5 bases). Germline V CDR1 and CDR2: SGHTA, FQGNSA. The CDR3 is 16 amino acids. The ends were cut back, 4 bases at V and 1 base at J, with 14 bases in the middle. In DNA form, the CDR3 reads TGTGCCAGCAGCTATCAGGGAGGCAGGTCTGGAAACACCATATATTTT. Protein product: CASSYQGGRSGNTIYF.

V and J are TRBV29-1 and TRBJ1-4; 10 bases are a match to TRBD1. The CDR3 length is 12 residues. V shed 5 bases and J 8 bases; nucleotides not matched to a gene: 2. The germline V gene encodes CDR1 SQVTM and CDR2 ANQGSEA. In nucleotides, the CDR3 is TGCAGCGTTCCGGACAGGGGGGAAAAACTGTTTTTT. Translating gives CSVPDRGEKLFF.

This clone was detected a few times. The genes are TRBV5-4 and TRBJ1-2; the D gene is possibly TRBD1 (6 bases). V lost 6 bases to trimming and J lost 6 bases, with 15 bases between them. This CDR3 is 13 amino acids long. CDR1 is SGHNT, CDR2 YYREEE, per germline (reference sequence). The CDR3 sequence is CASTYGEGDGYTF. CDR3 coding DNA: TGTGCCAGCACCTACGGTGAGGGGGATGGCTACACCTTC.

This clone was observed once. The CDR3 loop reads CASSLLSLNQPQHF. The CDR3 bases are TGTGCCAGCAGCCTCCTTAGCCTGAATCAGCCCCAGCATTTT. The gene calls are TRBV28 and TRBJ1-5; D remains ambiguous. CDR1 is MDHEN and CDR2 is SYDVKM in the germline V gene. The CDR3 runs 14 residues. V lost 6 bases and J lost 4, with 13 bases in between.

This clone was seen once. The V call is TRBV19, the J call TRBJ1-4; perhaps TRBD1 as D (5 bases). The CDR3 totals 15 residues. Germline CDR1 reads LNHDA; CDR2 reads SQIVND (reference sequence). Trimming left V 5 bases short and J 7 bases short, with 17 bases between. CDR3 protein: CASSSGTVSSEKLFF. The CDR3 bases are TGTGCCAGTAGTTCAGGGACCGTCTCTTCTGAAAAACTGTTTTTT.